Below, 26 T cell receptor beta chains from the same sample are listed, as sequenced in a study of shared clonotypes between healthy human individuals. The protocol was immunoSEQ multiplex PCR, while the TCRdb copy is restricted to in-frame clones and leaves out a portion. The sample holds 2 million to 3 million clones, approximately 94% seen once. Sequences were obtained from naive CD4+ T cells from PBMCs. This sample's subset: CD45RA+ positively selected. These receptors were obtained from a man aged 18 to 30 in good health. Some clones in this sample may be carry-over from other donors' samples.

The chain joins TRBV7-3 to TRBJ2-1; D unresolved. The ends were cut back, 2 bases at V and 6 bases at J, with 17 bases in the middle. The CDR3 loop spans 16 amino acids. The germline V gene encodes CDR1 SGHTA and CDR2 FQGTGA. The CDR3 here is CASSLRDEYGPNEQFF. CDR3 in DNA: TGTGCCAGCAGCTTACGAGATGAGTACGGACCCAATGAGCAGTTCTTC.

V is TRBV14 and J is TRBJ1-2; 12 nucleotides match TRBD1. With V trimmed by 5 bases and J by 6 bases, 13 bases remained unmatched. CDR3 length: 17 residues. In germline, CDR1 is SGHDN, CDR2 FVKESK. The CDR3 DNA reads TGTGCCAGCAGCTCCCCCGGGACAGGGGGCACTTTCGATGGCTACACCTTC. Translating gives CASSSPGTGGTFDGYTF.

J is TRBJ2-5 and V is TRBV15; D remains ambiguous. Per the germline V gene, CDR1 is LNHNV and CDR2 is YYDKDF (reference sequence). CDR3 length: 15 residues. V lost 0 bases, J lost 3 bases, and 11 bases lay in between. The CDR3 DNA reads TGTGCCACCAGCAGAGAAAGTGCCTACAAAGAGACCCAGTACTTC. It is translated as CATSRESAYKETQYF.

This clone was seen only once. The chain employs TRBV27 and TRBJ2-5; D possibly corresponds to TRBD1 (5 bases). V gave up 5 bases and J gave up 1 base, with 11 bases separating them. CDR1 is MNHEY and CDR2 is SMNVEV in the germline V gene (reference sequence). This CDR3 spans 14 amino acids. In DNA form, the CDR3 reads TGTGCCAGCAGTCTCGAAGGGGCCCAAGAGACCCAGTACTTC. Protein product: CASSLEGAQETQYF.

The chain recombines TRBV19 with TRBJ1-5; 7 nucleotides match TRBD1. J was trimmed by 16 bases and V by 3 bases; bases with no gene match: 6. The germline V gene encodes CDR1 LNHDA and CDR2 SQIVND (reference sequence). CDR3 size: 11 residues. The CDR3 loop reads CASSIADRVHF. DNA for the CDR3: TGTGCCAGTAGTATCGCAGACAGGGTCCATTTT.

The table lists this clone with a count of one. The rearrangement joins TRBV18 to TRBJ2-7; D call uncertain. The V gene lost 1 base and the J gene lost 7 bases, with 11 bases spanning the gap. Germline V lookup: CDR1 KGHSH, CDR2 LQKENI. The CDR3 spans 13 residues. DNA for the CDR3: TGTGCCAGCTCACCACGGGTCCTGGGGGAGCAGTACTTC. Amino acids: CASSPRVLGEQYF.

This rearrangement joins TRBV6-5 to TRBJ2-2; D possibly uses TRBD1 or TRBD2 (6 bases each). Germline V gene lookup returns CDR1 MNHEY and CDR2 SVGAGI. CDR3 size: 15 residues. V was cut by 6 bases and J by 5 bases, with 16 bases left in between. The CDR3 loop reads CASSSGGTITGELFF. CDR3 in DNA: TGTGCCAGCAGCTCTGGGGGGACAATTACCGGGGAGCTGTTTTTT.

The V and J genes are TRBV5-1 and TRBJ2-5; no clear D gene. CDR1 and CDR2 (germline): SGHRS, YFSETQ. With 1 base removed from V and 3 bases from J, the gap between germline ends came to 10 bases. This CDR3 has 14 amino acids. DNA for the CDR3: TGCGCCAGCAGCTTGAGTGGATGGGAAGAGACCCAGTACTTC. This sequence encodes CASSLSGWEETQYF.

The chain joins TRBV11-2 to TRBJ2-7, with D unclear. The CDR3 sequence is 14 residues long. V gave up 6 bases and J gave up 2 bases, with 14 bases separating them. CDR1 and CDR2 from the germline V gene are SGHAT and FQNNGV. Written as DNA, the CDR3 is TGTGCCAGCAGAGACCTAAATCCTCCCTACGAGCAGTACTTC. This gives the protein CASRDLNPPYEQYF.

The chain uses TRBV10-3 and TRBJ2-1; D not resolved. Per the germline V gene, CDR1 is ENHRY and CDR2 is SYGVKD. Trimming shortened V by 10 bases and J by 2 bases, and 18 bases separated the two germline ends. The CDR3 totals 15 residues. CDR3 bases: TGTGCCACGTGGGCAGGCGGCATAGCCTACAATGAGCAGTTCTTC. This codes for CATWAGGIAYNEQFF.

This chain joins TRBV2 and TRBJ1-4, with D possibly being TRBD1 (6 bases). V lost 7 bases and J 0 bases, leaving 12 bases between the germline ends. CDR3 size: 15 residues. Germline-derived CDR1 and CDR2 are SNHLY and FYNNEI. The chain's CDR3 is CASTRGLSTNEKLFF. The CDR3 DNA reads as TGTGCCAGCACCCGGGGGCTGTCAACTAATGAAAAACTGTTTTTT.

The genes are TRBV9 and TRBJ2-7; either TRBD1 or TRBD2 may supply D (6 bases each). Germline CDR1 and CDR2: SGDLS and YYNGEE. The length of the CDR3 is 15 residues. The V gene lost 2 bases and the J gene lost 3 bases, with 15 bases spanning the gap. The CDR3 here is CASSVGGTSYYEQYF. As DNA, the CDR3 is TGTGCCAGCAGCGTTGGGGGGACAAGCTACTACGAGCAGTACTTC.

The V gene is TRBV6-1, the J gene TRBJ2-3, with unresolved D. This CDR3 contains 14 residues. With 6 bases removed from V and 0 bases from J, the gap between germline ends came to 10 bases. From germline, CDR1 is MNHNS and CDR2 SASEGT. CDR3 amino acids: CASRTGQSTDTQYF. The CDR3 nucleotides are TGTGCCAGCAGGACTGGGCAGAGCACAGATACGCAGTATTTT.

About this clone: The sample carries other DNA sequences with the same CDR3. DNA of the CDR3: TGCGCCAGCAGCCTGGGGGGCGGTTACGAGCAGTACTTC. As protein: CASSLGGGYEQYF. This sequence joins TRBV5-1 and TRBJ2-7; TRBD1 or TRBD2 may be the D gene (6 bases each). V shed 4 bases and J shed 4 bases, with 12 bases lying between them. The V gene's germline CDR1 is SGHRS and CDR2 YFSETQ. The CDR3 runs 13 residues.

The chain uses TRBV5-1 and TRBJ2-2, with 8 bases fitting TRBD2. The V gene's germline CDR1 is SGHRS and CDR2 YFSETQ. The CDR3 spans 17 residues. The trim removed 5 bases at V and 3 bases at J, leaving 12 bases unmatched. The CDR3 spells CASRLPPAGGHTGELFF. The CDR3 nucleotides are TGCGCCAGCAGACTGCCCCCGGCGGGAGGTCACACCGGGGAGCTGTTTTTT. Filled out from reference TRBV5-1 and TRBJ2-2, the complete variable domain reads KAGVTQTPRYLIKTRGQQVTLSCSPISGHRSVSWYQQTPGQGLQFLFEYFSETQRNKGNFPGRFSGRQFSNSRSEMNVSTLELGDSALYLCASRLPPAGGHTGELFFGEGSRLTVL.

V and J are TRBV5-1 and TRBJ1-1, with TRBD1 matching over 8 bases. The CDR3 runs 15 residues. Trimming removed 0 bases from V and 3 bases from J; junction bases left unmatched: 4. Germline V gene data show CDR1 as SGHRS and CDR2 as YFSETQ. CDR3 residues: CASSLVGGQDTEAFF. The CDR3 coding sequence is TGCGCCAGCAGCTTGGTAGGGGGACAGGACACTGAAGCTTTCTTT.

This chain links TRBV18 with TRBJ1-2, with TRBD1 identical over 9 bases. This CDR3 comprises 16 residues. Looked up from germline, CDR1 is KGHSH and CDR2 is LQKENI. V lost 3 bases and J lost 3; bases outside the gene matches: 8. In nucleotides, the CDR3 is TGTGCCAGCTCACCCCTCCCGACAGGGGGGGACTATGGCTACACCTTC. Its translation: CASSPLPTGGDYGYTF.

The rearrangement links TRBV9 to TRBJ2-1, with D hard to call. V lost 4 bases to trimming and J lost 8 bases, with 13 bases between them. The germline V gene encodes CDR1 SGDLS and CDR2 YYNGEE. The CDR3 is made up of 13 amino acids. CDR3 in amino acids: CASSIRPIDEQFF. CDR3 in DNA: TGTGCCAGCAGCATTCGGCCGATTGATGAGCAGTTCTTC.

The chain recombines TRBV5-1 with TRBJ2-3; D ambiguous. V was clipped by 0 bases and J by 4 bases, with 9 bases between them. The CDR3 totals 14 residues. Looked up from germline, CDR1 is SGHRS and CDR2 is YFSETQ. Written as DNA, the CDR3 is TGCGCCAGCAGCTTGGATGCCCGTGCAGATACGCAGTATTTT. This sequence encodes CASSLDARADTQYF.

The J gene is TRBJ1-1, the V gene TRBV5-1; D is ambiguous. The V gene's germline CDR1 is SGHRS and CDR2 YFSETQ. The CDR3 totals 15 residues. V was pared by 6 bases and J by 1 base, with 16 bases between. The CDR3, as DNA: TGCGCCAGCACCTTCTCGGGCCGCGCGAACACTGAAGCTTTCTTT. Its translation: CASTFSGRANTEAFF.

The gene calls are TRBV5-5 and TRBJ1-4, with D tentatively TRBD1 (5 bases). Germline V gene lookup returns CDR1 SGHKS and CDR2 YYEKEE (reference sequence). Trimming pared 0 bases from V and 5 bases from J, leaving 14 bases between. The CDR3 contains 16 residues. The CDR3 DNA sequence: TGTGCCAGCAGCTTGGAACCGACAAGGGGAAATGAAAAACTGTTTTTT. Its protein is CASSLEPTRGNEKLFF.

Notes on this clone: The sample holds other DNA sequences that translate to the same CDR3. The chain has TRBV5-1 and TRBJ2-7; TRBD2 aligns across 11 bases. Losses at the gene ends were 4 bases for V and 3 bases for J; bases not matched to a gene: 6. CDR1 and CDR2 from the germline V gene are SGHRS and YFSETQ. This CDR3 has 15 amino acids. CDR3 region: CASSPGTSGGYEQYF. In DNA, the CDR3 is TGCGCCAGCAGCCCCGGGACTAGCGGCGGCTACGAGCAGTACTTC. The full variable domain, in which reference TRBV5-1 and TRBJ2-7 provide the parts outside the CDR3, is KAGVTQTPRYLIKTRGQQVTLSCSPISGHRSVSWYQQTPGQGLQFLFEYFSETQRNKGNFPGRFSGRQFSNSRSEMNVSTLELGDSALYLCASSPGTSGGYEQYFGPGTRLTVT.

This chain uses TRBV7-9 with TRBJ2-3; D not certain. V lost 2 bases and J 0 bases, leaving 9 bases between the germline ends. CDR3 size: 15 residues. Germline loops: CDR1 SEHNR, CDR2 FQNEAQ (reference sequence). DNA for the CDR3: TGTGCCAGCAGCTTACAAACTTACAGCACAGATACGCAGTATTTT. It translates to CASSLQTYSTDTQYF.

The rearrangement joins TRBV28 to TRBJ1-2; D possibly corresponds to TRBD1 (5 bases). The CDR3 is made up of 13 amino acids. Per germline, CDR1 MDHEN and CDR2 SYDVKM. V was shortened by 9 bases and J by 1 base, with 12 bases between the two germline ends. The CDR3 sequence: CASDRNNNYGYTF. CDR3 sequence (DNA): TGTGCCAGTGACAGAAATAATAACTATGGCTACACCTTC.

The rearrangement uses TRBV7-9 and TRBJ1-4; 9 nucleotides align to TRBD1. The CDR3 length is 15 residues. Per the germline V gene, CDR1 is SEHNR and CDR2 is FQNEAQ (reference sequence). Trimming took 4 bases from V and 8 from J; bases not matched to a gene: 8. The CDR3 loop is CASSSTQGAPEKLFF. The CDR3 DNA sequence: TGTGCCAGCAGCTCTACACAGGGGGCGCCGGAAAAACTGTTTTTT.

The CDR3 DNA reads as TGTGCCAGCAGTTACTCGGTTGCGGGATGGGGAAATGAGCAGTTCTTC. This gives the protein CASSYSVAGWGNEQFF. V usage is TRBV6-5 and J usage is TRBJ2-1; maybe TRBD2 (6 bases). The V gene's germline CDR1 is MNHEY and CDR2 SVGAGI. The CDR3 sequence is 16 residues long. With 0 bases removed from V and 7 bases from J, the gap between germline ends came to 16 bases.